This TCR beta chain derives from a study of identical twins. Overall study findings and caveats: The authors drew conclusions from cross-sectional statistical analysis rather than following the same donors. While abundant cord blood beta clonotypes carried fewer insertions, memory repertoires showed no such pattern.

Germline CDR1 and CDR2: SEHNR and FQNEAQ (reference sequence). V lost 6 bases, J lost 0 bases, and 5 bases stayed unmatched. CDR3 length: 15 residues. A template switching step contributed a universal primer site, while unique molecular identifiers were present in the cDNA. TCRdb processed the 5' RACE reads anew with MiXCR; each CDR3 protein has one entry. The sample carries a few hundred thousand distinct CDR3 sequences, around an eighth recorded once. The sample holds a few counts of this clonotype. Its target is not known. These same records also appear under a second study, on yellow fever vaccine responses in identical twins. From that second work: Vaccine-induced T cell responses in twins were reportedly observed to appear partly convergent, partly personalized.

The TCR was taken from a woman aged 18-35 years in good health. The sequenced sample was CD4+ T cells sorted from blood. J is TRBJ1-1 and V is TRBV7-9, with 9 bases matching TRBD1. The CDR3 here is CASRNRGPMNTEAFF. The DNA for the CDR3 is TGTGCCAGCAGAAACAGGGGGCCCATGAACACTGAAGCTTTCTTT.